The rows below give T cell receptor beta chains drawn from one sample of a study of blood T cell repertoires in COVID-19. Only in-frame clones appear in the TCRdb table, and some are missing; sequencing was by immunoSEQ multiplex PCR. The sample has tens of thousands of clones, roughly 76% seen once; the top ten hold approximately 58%. Sequencing was performed on peripheral blood. The receptor source for this set is a woman of 80 years or more with acute or convalescent COVID-19. Each CDR3 is given with its conserved first and last residue. The order of the fields is clone size, CDR3 length, D gene, V gene, J gene, CDR3 DNA, CDR3 protein. D genes are given only for firm matches. Clone size appears in some rows only: once, few, many, or a class for an expanded clone.

.	14	TRBD1	TRBV4-1	TRBJ2-7	TGCGCCAGCAGCTCTCGGACAGGGTCCTACGAGCAGTACTTC	CASSSRTGSYEQYF
once	15	TRBD2	TRBV6-6	TRBJ2-1	TGTGCCAGCAGGCTGAGCGGGACCTTGGACAATGAGCAGTTCTTC	CASRLSGTLDNEQFF
.	14	.	TRBV6-1	TRBJ1-2	TGTGCCAGCAGTGAAGTTAGGGGGAACTATGGCTACACCTTC	CASSEVRGNYGYTF
.	16	.	TRBV24-1	TRBJ2-2	TGTGCCACCAGTGACCCAACAGGAAAGAACACCGGGGAGCTGTTTTTT	CATSDPTGKNTGELFF
.	16	.	TRBV2	TRBJ1-1	TGTGCCAGCAGGCAAAGGAGGGTAGACATGAACACTGAAGCTTTCTTT	CASRQRRVDMNTEAFF
.	13	.	TRBV5-4	TRBJ1-2	TGTGCCAGCAGCTTGGCAACAGCCTATGGCTACACCTTC	CASSLATAYGYTF
.	15	TRBD2	TRBV3-1/TRBV3-2	TRBJ2-7	TGTGCCAGCAGTCAGGGCGCTAGCGGACCCTACGAGCAGTACTTC	CASSQGASGPYEQYF
.	14	TRBD1	TRBV10-3	TRBJ2-5	TGTGCCATCAGTGCCGGGACAGGACTCGAGACCCAGTACTTC	CAISAGTGLETQYF
.	12	.	TRBV7-2	TRBJ2-7	TGTGCCAGCAGCTTAAGCGCCCCGCCCTATGACTTC	CASSLSAPPYDF
.	16	TRBD1	TRBV13	TRBJ1-1	TGTGCCAGCAGCCCCCCGGGACAGGGCGCGGACACTGAAGCTTTCTTT	CASSPPGQGADTEAFF
.	16	.	TRBV18	TRBJ1-3	TGTGCCAGCTCCCCCCTAGGCGGGGGGTCTGGAAACACCATATATTTT	CASSPLGGGSGNTIYF
.	13	.	TRBV19	TRBJ2-5	TGTGCCAGTAGTTTTGACAGCCAAGAGACCCAGTACTTC	CASSFDSQETQYF
.	18	TRBD1	TRBV9	TRBJ1-6	TGTGCCAGCAGCGTTGTACCGGGACAGGGGACTCAAGGTGCACCCCTCCACTTT	CASSVVPGQGTQGAPLHF
.	18	TRBD1	TRBV27	TRBJ1-5	TGTGCCAGCAGTCCTTCCGGGACAGGGGGCTTAGGCAATCAGCCCCAGCATTTT	CASSPSGTGGLGNQPQHF
.	14	TRBD2	TRBV7-9	TRBJ2-1	TGTGCCAGCAGCTTGGGACTAGCGGGAGTTGAGCAGTTCTTC	CASSLGLAGVEQFF
.	16	TRBD1	TRBV2	TRBJ1-1	TGTGCCAGCAGTGATGGACAGGGGGCTCGTAGCACTGAAGCTTTCTTT	CASSDGQGARSTEAFF
.	13	.	TRBV12-3/TRBV12-4	TRBJ2-5	TGTGCCAGCAGTTTACTAACTCAAGAGACCCAGTACTTC	CASSLLTQETQYF
.	15	TRBD2	TRBV20-1	TRBJ2-1	TGCAGTGCTAGTGCGGCAGCGGGAGTAGGAAATGAGCAGTTCTTC	CSASAAAGVGNEQFF
.	15	TRBD1	TRBV19	TRBJ1-3	TGTGCCAGTAGACCGGGACAGGGAGCTGGAAACACCATATATTTT	CASRPGQGAGNTIYF
.	15	.	TRBV5-1	TRBJ1-5	TGCGCCAGCAGCTTGCTGGGGGCCGAAAATCAGCCCCAGCATTTT	CASSLLGAENQPQHF
.	13	.	TRBV19	TRBJ1-2	TGTGCCAGTAGTATAGATCACAGGGTTGGCTACACCTTC	CASSIDHRVGYTF
.	15	TRBD2	TRBV12-5	TRBJ2-3	TGTGCTAGTGGAAAGCGGGGGGGCCGCACAGATACGCAGTATTTT	CASGKRGGRTDTQYF
.	14	TRBD1	TRBV6-5	TRBJ1-2	TGTGCCAGCAAACCAGGGGGAGACCACTATGGCTACACCTTC	CASKPGGDHYGYTF
.	13	TRBD1	TRBV6-2/TRBV6-3	TRBJ1-2	TGTGCCAGCAGTTCGACAGGGGAGGGTGGCTACACCTTC	CASSSTGEGGYTF
.	15	TRBD2	TRBV5-1	TRBJ2-7	TGCGCCAGCAGTCTCGGACTAGCGGGAGTCAACGAGCAGTACTTC	CASSLGLAGVNEQYF
once	14	TRBD2	TRBV5-1	TRBJ2-1	TGCGCCAGCAGCATCGGGACTAGCTACAATGAGCAGTTCTTC	CASSIGTSYNEQFF
.	17	TRBD1	TRBV19	TRBJ1-6	TGTGCCAGTAGTCCCCACCTCGGAGCAGGGGGGAATTCACCCCTCCACTTT	CASSPHLGAGGNSPLHF
few	14	.	TRBV27	TRBJ2-7	TGTGCCAGCAGTTTATTTCCCAGCTCCTACGAGCAGTACTTC	CASSLFPSSYEQYF
.	15	.	TRBV15	TRBJ1-5	TGTGCCACCAGCAGAGATTATCGGGGCAATCAGCCCCAGCATTTT	CATSRDYRGNQPQHF
.	16	.	TRBV6-1	TRBJ2-6	TGTGCCAGCAGTGAAGCGTGGAGCTCTGGGGCCAACGTCCTGACTTTC	CASSEAWSSGANVLTF
.	16	.	TRBV5-1	TRBJ1-2	TGCGCCAGCAGCTTGGCCGAAACGGGGATACGGCAGGGCTACACCTTC	CASSLAETGIRQGYTF
.	15	TRBD1	TRBV18	TRBJ1-1	TGTGCCAGCTCAGCTAACATGCAGGGGGGCACTGAAGCTTTCTTT	CASSANMQGGTEAFF
few	16	TRBD1	TRBV5-1	TRBJ1-3	TGCGCCAGCAGCGTGGGGACAGGGACAGGGGACAACACCATATATTTT	CASSVGTGTGDNTIYF
few	15	TRBD1	TRBV9	TRBJ1-2	TGTGCCAGCAGCGGCGCCGGGACAGGGGGCTGGGGCTACACCTTC	CASSGAGTGGWGYTF
.	15	.	TRBV24-1	TRBJ2-3	TGTGCCACGGGCTTGCGGGACCCCAGAACAGATACGCAGTATTTT	CATGLRDPRTDTQYF
few	13	TRBD1	TRBV10-3	TRBJ1-1	TGTGCCATCAGTGGGGACAGCGGCACTGAAGCTTTCTTT	CAISGDSGTEAFF
few	16	.	TRBV12-5	TRBJ1-5	TGTGCTAGTGGTTTGGTAAACTTTGGCGGGAATCAGCCCCAGCATTTT	CASGLVNFGGNQPQHF
.	14	TRBD2	TRBV6-5	TRBJ2-2	TGTGCCACCCGGGACTATAGCGAGGACGGGGAGCTGTTTTTT	CATRDYSEDGELFF
.	13	.	TRBV29-1	TRBJ2-3	TGCAGCGTTGAAGGGGGGGTTGGGGATACGCAGTATTTT	CSVEGGVGDTQYF
.	15	TRBD2	TRBV5-1	TRBJ2-5	TGCGCCAGCAGCTTGGATACTAGCGGCCAAGAGACCCAGTACTTC	CASSLDTSGQETQYF
.	15	.	TRBV7-8	TRBJ1-5	TGTGCCAGCAGCTTAGTAGGGGTCTCCAATCAGCCCCAGCATTTT	CASSLVGVSNQPQHF
few	14	TRBD1	TRBV11-2	TRBJ1-5	TGTGCCAGCAGCTTGGACAGGGCCACACAGCCCCAGCATTTT	CASSLDRATQPQHF
.	14	.	TRBV10-3	TRBJ1-4	TGTGCCATCAGTCCGACTGCAACTAATGAAAAACTGTTTTTT	CAISPTATNEKLFF
.	11	.	TRBV6-5	TRBJ1-4	TGTGCCAGCAGGACTCTCTCGGTCCTGTTTTTT	CASRTLSVLFF
.	15	.	TRBV19	TRBJ2-7	TGTGCCAGTAGTGGCTCACTAGTGAAATGGGGCGAGCAGTACTTC	CASSGSLVKWGEQYF
.	16	TRBD2	TRBV14	TRBJ2-2	TGTGCCAGCAGCCCGACCAGGCGGGAGGTCACCGGGGAGCTGTTTTTT	CASSPTRREVTGELFF
few	15	TRBD1	TRBV5-1	TRBJ2-1	TGCGCCAGCAGCGGGGACAGGGTGGGGTACAATGAGCAGTTCTTC	CASSGDRVGYNEQFF
once	17	.	TRBV23-1	TRBJ1-5	TGCGCCAGCAGTCCACCCCGCCTGGCCGGGAGCAATCAGCCCCAGCATTTT	CASSPPRLAGSNQPQHF
.	14	TRBD1	TRBV15	TRBJ2-4	TGTGCCACCAGCAGAGAGGACAGGGAAAACATTCAGTACTTC	CATSREDRENIQYF
.	14	.	TRBV9	TRBJ1-1	TGTGCCAGCAGCGCCTACAGGGTTGGCACTGAAGCTTTCTTT	CASSAYRVGTEAFF
.	14	TRBD1	TRBV6-2/TRBV6-3	TRBJ2-2	TGTGCCAGCAGTCCACAGGGGGCTATAGGGGAGCTGTTTTTT	CASSPQGAIGELFF
.	17	.	TRBV30	TRBJ1-5	TGTGCCTGGAGTTTAAGCCTCCGCATCACCCCCAATCAGCCCCAGCATTTT	CAWSLSLRITPNQPQHF
once	15	TRBD2	TRBV3-1/TRBV3-2	TRBJ2-1	TGTGCCAGCAGCCAAGATTGGGCCGGGGGGTATGAGCAGTTCTTC	CASSQDWAGGYEQFF